This T cell receptor (beta chain) was sequenced in a study of blood T cell repertoires in COVID-19. Across the whole study: Sample material is recorded as cDNA or gDNA derived from T cells, B-cell-depleted T cells, or PBMCs.

Participant-given clinical history determined each cohort assignment. Recovered status in Cohort 3 required two negative PCRs, clearance, or symptom resolution. Sequencing was performed with immunoSEQ multiplex PCR; in TCRdb, only in-frame clones are kept and a portion is missing. The sample has fewer than 250,000 clones, about 84% seen once. Germline-derived CDR1 and CDR2 are LGHNA and YNFKEQ. Trimming cost V 2 bases and J 6 bases, with 10 bases left between them. The CDR3 extends over 14 amino acids. The rearrangement links TRBV4-2 to TRBJ1-4; a weak D match, TRBD1 (5 bases). The sequenced material came from PBMCs or T cells enriched from blood (not recorded which). The TCR sequence derives from a man between 60 and 75 years old who had recovered from COVID-19. The DNA of the CDR3 is TGTGCCAGCAGCCAAACGGGGGTTGATGAAAAACTGTTTTTT. This encodes CASSQTGVDEKLFF.